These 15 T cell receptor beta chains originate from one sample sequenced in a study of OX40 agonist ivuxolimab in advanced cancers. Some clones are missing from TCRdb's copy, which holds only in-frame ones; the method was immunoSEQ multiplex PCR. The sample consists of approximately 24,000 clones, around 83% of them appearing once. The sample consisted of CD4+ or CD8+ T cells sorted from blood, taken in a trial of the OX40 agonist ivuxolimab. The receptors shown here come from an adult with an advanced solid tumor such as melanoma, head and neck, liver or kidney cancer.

CDR3 amino acids: CASSVGYSKDTEAFF. The CDR3 DNA reads TGTGCCAGCAGCGTAGGATACTCAAAGGACACTGAAGCTTTCTTT. The V and J genes are TRBV9 and TRBJ1-1; D gene unclear. CDR1 and CDR2 (germline): SGDLS, YYNGEE. The CDR3 is 15 residues long. Between the trimmed V and J ends, which lost 0 bases and 3 bases, there was a span of 12 bases.

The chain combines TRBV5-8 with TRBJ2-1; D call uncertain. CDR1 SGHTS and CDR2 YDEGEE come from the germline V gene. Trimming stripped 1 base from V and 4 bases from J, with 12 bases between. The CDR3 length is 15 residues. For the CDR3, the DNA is TGTGCCAGCAGCTTGAGTGTGAGGATTTACAATGAGCAGTTCTTC. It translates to CASSLSVRIYNEQFF.

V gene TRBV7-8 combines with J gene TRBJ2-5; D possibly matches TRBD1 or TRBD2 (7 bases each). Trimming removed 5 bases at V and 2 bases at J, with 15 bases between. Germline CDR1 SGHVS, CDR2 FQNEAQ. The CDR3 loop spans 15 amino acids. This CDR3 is CASSPGGVPQETQYF. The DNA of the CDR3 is TGTGCCAGCAGCCCAGGGGGGGTCCCGCAAGAGACCCAGTACTTC.

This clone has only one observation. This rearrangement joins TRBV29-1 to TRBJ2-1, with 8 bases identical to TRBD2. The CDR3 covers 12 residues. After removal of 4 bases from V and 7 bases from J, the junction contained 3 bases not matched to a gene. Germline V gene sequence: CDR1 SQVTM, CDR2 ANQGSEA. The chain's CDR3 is CSVVRGRNEQFF. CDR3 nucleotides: TGCAGCGTTGTTCGCGGGAGGAATGAGCAGTTCTTC.

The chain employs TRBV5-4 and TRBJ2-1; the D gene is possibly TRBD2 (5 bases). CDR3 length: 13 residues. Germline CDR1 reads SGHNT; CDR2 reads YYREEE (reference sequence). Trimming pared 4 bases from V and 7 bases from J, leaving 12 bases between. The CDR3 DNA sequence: TGTGCCAGCAGCCATAATAGCGTGAATGAGCAGTTCTTC. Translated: CASSHNSVNEQFF. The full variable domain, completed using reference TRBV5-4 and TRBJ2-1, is ETGVTQSPTHLIKTRGQQVTLRCSSQSGHNTVSWYQQALGQGPQFIFQYYREEENGRGNFPPRFSGLQFPNYSSELNVNALELDDSALYLCASSHNSVNEQFFGPGTRLTVL.

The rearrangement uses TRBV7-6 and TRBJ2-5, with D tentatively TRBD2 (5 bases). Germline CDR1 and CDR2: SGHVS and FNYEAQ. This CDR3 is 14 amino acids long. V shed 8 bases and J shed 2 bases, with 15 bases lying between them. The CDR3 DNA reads TGTGCCAGCGGAAGGGCTAGCCTACAAGAGACCCAGTACTTC. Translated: CASGRASLQETQYF.

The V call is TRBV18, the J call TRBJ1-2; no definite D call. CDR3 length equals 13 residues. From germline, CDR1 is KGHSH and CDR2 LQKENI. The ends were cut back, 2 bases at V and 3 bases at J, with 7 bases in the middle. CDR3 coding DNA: TGTGCCAGCTCACCATCATTGGACTATGGCTACACCTTC. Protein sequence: CASSPSLDYGYTF.

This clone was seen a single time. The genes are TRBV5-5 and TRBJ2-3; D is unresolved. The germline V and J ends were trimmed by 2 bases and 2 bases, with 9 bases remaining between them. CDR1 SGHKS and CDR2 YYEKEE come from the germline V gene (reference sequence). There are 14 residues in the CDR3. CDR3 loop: CASSFGRNTDTQYF. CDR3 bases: TGTGCCAGCAGCTTTGGTCGTAACACAGATACGCAGTATTTT. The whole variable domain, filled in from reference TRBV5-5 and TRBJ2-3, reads DAGVTQSPTHLIKTRGQQVTLRCSPISGHKSVSWYQQVLGQGPQFIFQYYEKEERGRGNFPDRFSARQFPNYSSELNVNALLLGDSALYLCASSFGRNTDTQYFGPGTRLTVL.

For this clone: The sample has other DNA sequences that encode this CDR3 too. This CDR3 is CASSIRPTNEKLFF. The CDR3 region has the DNA TGTGCCAGTAGTATAAGGCCAACTAATGAAAAACTGTTTTTT. V gene TRBV19 combines with J gene TRBJ1-4; D is unresolved. V dropped 2 bases and J dropped 0 bases, with 4 bases sitting between them. From germline, CDR1 is LNHDA and CDR2 SQIVND (reference sequence). The CDR3 is made up of 14 amino acids.

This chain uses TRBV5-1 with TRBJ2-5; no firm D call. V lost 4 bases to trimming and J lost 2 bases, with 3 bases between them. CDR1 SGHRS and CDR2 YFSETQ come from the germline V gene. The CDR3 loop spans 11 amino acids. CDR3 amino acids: CASSLQETQYF. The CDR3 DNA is TGCGCCAGCAGCCTACAAGAGACCCAGTACTTC.

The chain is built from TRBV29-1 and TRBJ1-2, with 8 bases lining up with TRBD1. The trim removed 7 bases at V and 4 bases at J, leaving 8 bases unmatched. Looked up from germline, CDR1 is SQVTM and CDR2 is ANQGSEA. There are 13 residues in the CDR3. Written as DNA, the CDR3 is TGCAGCGCCGGGACAGGCAGTTCCTATGGCTACACCTTC. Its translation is CSAGTGSSYGYTF.

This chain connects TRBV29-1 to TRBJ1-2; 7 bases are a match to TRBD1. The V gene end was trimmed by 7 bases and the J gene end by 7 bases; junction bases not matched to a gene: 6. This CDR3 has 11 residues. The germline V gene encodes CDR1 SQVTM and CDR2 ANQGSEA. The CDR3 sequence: CSARTGGGYTF. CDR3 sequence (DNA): TGCAGCGCCCGGACAGGAGGTGGCTACACCTTC.

The CDR3 bases are TGTGCCAGCAGAAGGACTAGCGGCCCCAGCTCCTACAATGAGCAGTTCTTC. It is translated as CASRRTSGPSSYNEQFF. The V gene is TRBV5-4, the J gene TRBJ2-1; TRBD2 matches at 10 bases. Germline V gene data show CDR1 as SGHNT and CDR2 as YYREEE (reference sequence). There are 17 residues in the CDR3. After removal of 5 bases from V and 0 bases from J, the junction contained 8 bases not matched to a gene.

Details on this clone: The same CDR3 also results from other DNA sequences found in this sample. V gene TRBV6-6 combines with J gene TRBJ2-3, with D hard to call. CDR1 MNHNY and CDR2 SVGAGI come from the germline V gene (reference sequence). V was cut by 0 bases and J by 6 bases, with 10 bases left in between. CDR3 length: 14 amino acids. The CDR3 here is CASSYSGVSDTQYF. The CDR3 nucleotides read TGTGCCAGCAGTTACTCTGGGGTCTCGGATACGCAGTATTTT.

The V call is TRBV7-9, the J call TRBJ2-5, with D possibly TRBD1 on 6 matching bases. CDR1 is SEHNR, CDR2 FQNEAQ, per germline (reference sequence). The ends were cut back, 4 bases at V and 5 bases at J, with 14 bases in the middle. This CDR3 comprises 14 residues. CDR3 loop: CASSSTGSKETQYF. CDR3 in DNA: TGTGCCAGCAGCTCCACAGGGAGTAAGGAGACCCAGTACTTC. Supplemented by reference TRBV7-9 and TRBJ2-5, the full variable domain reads DTGVSQNPRHKITKRGQNVTFRCDPISEHNRLYWYRQTLGQGPEFLTYFQNEAQLEKSRLLSDRFSAERPKGSFSTLEIQRTEQGDSAMYLCASSSTGSKETQYFGPGTRLLVL.